This T cell receptor beta chain was sequenced in a study of blood T cell repertoires in COVID-19 (dated by TCRdb to between 2020 and 2021). Describing the broader study: Samples covering the acute and convalescent phases of COVID-19 were provided by collaborators in the United States, Italy and Spain. The repertoires were released in a freely available public database intended as a resource for research on the immune response to SARS-CoV-2. Nearly every sample came with metadata listing a de-identified subject ID, COVID-19 status, age in years and sex. Where available, HLA class I and class II types were taken from metadata supplied by the sample provider and were not determined by assay-based typing. Deeply sampled blood TCRbeta repertoires from subjects exposed to, actively infected with, or recovered from COVID-19 were included in the dataset. Samples came from the ongoing ImmuneRACE study (first 160 participants) plus 1,254 subjects from 6 global collaborators. The prospective study material was composed of cDNA or gDNA derived from T cells, B-cell-depleted T cells, or PBMCs. General study outcomes and caveats: Clinical and demographic metadata were provided uncurated, with the amount varying by source and participant.

Collaborating institutions collected whole blood in K2EDTA tubes following their own protocols. Collaborator samples were shipped for TCRbeta analysis as frozen whole blood, isolated PBMCs, or DNA extracted from either sample type. The CDR3 contains 14 residues, cysteine and phenylalanine counted. Kept here is only the CDR3 DNA, which spans 42 bases and is read in frame from base 1. CDR1 SGHRS and CDR2 YFSETQ are derived from the germline V gene. TCRbeta CDR3 regions were amplified from genomic DNA using the immunoSEQ Assay, a bias-controlled multiplex PCR. As for how the authors treated the data: Nucleated cell counts per sample were estimated from amplification of reference gene primers within the assay. To quantify the absolute abundance of each unique TCRbeta CDR3 rearrangement, sequence reads were collapsed and filtered. For each sample, productive Simpson clonality was calculated by taking the square root of Simpson's diversity index across productive rearrangements. Not all clones reach the TCRdb copy of this immuneACCESS table, which keeps in-frame sequences only. Checked studies attribute under half of the gap to unresolved V genes and leave the rest unexplained. The V and J calls and clone size are taken from that table; D and trimming were inferred from the DNA. The sample records about 200,000 clones, approximately 83% of which are singletons. Roughly 9.7% of the sample is taken by the ten largest.

On this clone: What antigen it recognizes has not been identified. The junction departs from germline at one end; a sequencing error may be responsible.

The sequencing input was peripheral blood. The clonotype was recovered from a human donor with active or convalescent COVID-19. The donor label of this sample is uncertain. The V and J genes are TRBV5-1 and TRBJ2-7; 7 junctional bases match TRBD1. The DNA reads TGCGCCAGCAGCCAACCCGGGACAGCTTACGTGCAGTACTTC. It is translated as CASSQPGTAYVQYF.